This TCR beta chain was sequenced for a study of PD-L1 blockade in urothelial cancer. On the study more broadly: Blood was analyzed 3 weeks (second dose) and 6 weeks after treatment start. Study outcomes and limitations: A below-median TCR clonality in blood before treatment predicted better survival.

Synthetically made TCR analog templates were put into each PCR as spikes. Some clones are missing from TCRdb's copy, which holds only in-frame ones; the method was immunoSEQ multiplex PCR. The repertoire holds 40,000 to 50,000 clones, roughly four fifths seen once, with around 3.1% in the top ten. As to this clone: Its cognate antigen is unknown.

This CDR3 has 15 amino acids. Unmatched junction bases numbered 4, after V lost 5 bases and J lost 3 bases. CDR1 and CDR2 (germline): MDHEN, SYDVKM. Time point indicated: pretreatment peripheral blood. Patients had urothelial carcinoma that was locally advanced or metastatic. This material consisted of PBMCs, taken around atezolizumab (anti-PD-L1) treatment. This receptor was identified in a man between 65 and 85 years old with urothelial cancer. V usage is TRBV28 and J usage is TRBJ2-2, with 9 positions matching TRBD2. CDR3 sequence reads: CASSRGGVHTGELFF. For the CDR3, the DNA is TGTGCCAGCAGTCGCGGGGGGGTGCACACCGGGGAGCTGTTTTTT.